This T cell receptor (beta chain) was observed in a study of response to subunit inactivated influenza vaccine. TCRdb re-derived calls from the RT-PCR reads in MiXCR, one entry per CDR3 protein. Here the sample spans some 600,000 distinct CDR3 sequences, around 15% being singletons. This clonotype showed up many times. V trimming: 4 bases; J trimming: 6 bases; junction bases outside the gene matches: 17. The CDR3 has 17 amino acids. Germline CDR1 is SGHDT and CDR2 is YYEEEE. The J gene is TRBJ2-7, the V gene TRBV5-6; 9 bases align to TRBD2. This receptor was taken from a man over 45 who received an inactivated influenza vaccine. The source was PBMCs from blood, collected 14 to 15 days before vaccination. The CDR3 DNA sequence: TGTGCCAGCAGCCCGAGAGGGACTAGCATCCCGACCGCCGAGCAGTACTTC. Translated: CASSPRGTSIPTAEQYF.